A single sample is the source of the 15 T cell receptor beta chains below, sequenced in a study of blood T cell repertoires in COVID-19. Measured with immunoSEQ multiplex PCR; TCRdb has only the in-frame clones, and not every one. Altogether over 200,000 clones are present, 80% being singletons, with the ten largest covering roughly 5%. Specimen: peripheral blood. The receptors stem from a human donor in a cohort sampled during active COVID-19.

V is TRBV4-3 and J is TRBJ2-7; D gene uncertain. This CDR3 has 14 amino acids. Trimming removed 0 bases at V and 1 base at J, with 7 bases between. CDR1 and CDR2 from the germline V gene are LGHNA and YSLEER. The DNA for the CDR3 is TGCGCCAGCAGCCAAGATGCCAGTTCCTACGAGCAGTACTTC. This translates into CASSQDASSYEQYF.

The chain links TRBV5-6 to TRBJ2-1; 9 positions agree with TRBD1. The germline CDR1 and CDR2 sequences are SGHDT and YYEEEE. V lost 5 bases to trimming and J lost 2 bases; unmatched junction nucleotides: 5. The CDR3 spans 15 residues. The CDR3 sequence: CASSPDRGTYNEQFF. The CDR3, as DNA: TGTGCCAGCAGTCCGGACAGGGGCACCTACAATGAGCAGTTCTTC.

This clone has only one observation. The chain uses TRBV5-4 and TRBJ2-3; TRBD2 matches 8 bases. Trimming cost V 4 bases and J 0 bases; bases outside gene matches: 4. In germline, CDR1 is SGHNT, CDR2 YYREEE (reference sequence). The CDR3 consists of 15 residues. CDR3 protein: CASSPRGESTDTQYF. The CDR3 DNA sequence: TGTGCCAGCAGCCCGCGGGGGGAGAGCACAGATACGCAGTATTTT.

The chain carries TRBV6-5 and TRBJ1-2; 8 positions agree with TRBD1. The V gene's germline CDR1 is MNHEY and CDR2 SVGAGI. This CDR3 is 11 amino acids long. V shed 6 bases and J 8 bases; nucleotides not matched to a gene: 2. CDR3 in DNA: TGTGCCAGCAGGGACAGGGTCGGCTACACCTTC. Translation gives CASRDRVGYTF.

This sequence joins TRBV27 and TRBJ2-7; D gene uncertain. Trimming stripped 2 bases from V and 6 bases from J, with 20 bases between. CDR3 length: 16 amino acids. Germline V gene data show CDR1 as MNHEY and CDR2 as SMNVEV (reference sequence). The CDR3 coding sequence is TGTGCCAGCAGTTTAGAAGGCGGCGCACCCCGAGTCGAGCAGTACTTC. As protein: CASSLEGGAPRVEQYF.

This clone was detected only once. The identical CDR3 is also encoded by other nucleotide sequences in the sample. The chain joins TRBV19 to TRBJ1-1; D unresolved. V shed 3 bases and J shed 2 bases, with 7 bases lying between them. The germline CDR1 and CDR2 sequences are LNHDA and SQIVND (reference sequence). CDR3 size: 13 residues. As DNA, the CDR3 is TGTGCCAGTAGTATGGGGAGTAACACTGAAGCTTTCTTT. Amino acid sequence: CASSMGSNTEAFF.

The chain joins TRBV28 to TRBJ2-3; TRBD1 agrees at 12 bases. The CDR3 is 15 amino acids. With V trimmed by 11 bases and J by 5 bases, 11 bases remained unmatched. Per germline, CDR1 MDHEN and CDR2 SYDVKM. The CDR3 reads CASPPGQGAGDTQYF. The CDR3 nucleotides read TGTGCCTCCCCTCCGGGACAGGGGGCTGGAGATACGCAGTATTTT.

The chain combines TRBV29-1 with TRBJ2-7; D is possibly TRBD2 (7 bases). This CDR3 has 14 residues. Deletions cut 6 bases from V and 0 bases from J, with 15 bases between. Germline values: CDR1 SQVTM, CDR2 ANQGSEA. In DNA form, the CDR3 reads TGCAGCGTCTCCGGGGGGCCAAGCTCCTACGAGCAGTACTTC. It encodes CSVSGGPSSYEQYF.

CDR3 region: CATSRQGNTEAFF. The CDR3, as DNA: TGTGCCACCAGTCGACAGGGAAACACTGAAGCTTTCTTT. The V and J genes are TRBV24-1 and TRBJ1-1; 7 bases match TRBD1. V shed 6 bases and J 2 bases; nucleotides not matched to a gene: 2. Per the germline V gene, CDR1 is KGHDR and CDR2 is SFDVKD. This CDR3 spans 13 amino acids.

This chain uses TRBV19 with TRBJ2-7; tentative D call: TRBD2 (5 bases). The CDR3 loop spans 15 amino acids. CDR1 is LNHDA, CDR2 SQIVND, per germline (reference sequence). Trimming cost V 0 bases and J 2 bases, with 11 bases left between them. This CDR3 is CASSIDGGSAYEQYF. The CDR3 nucleotides read TGTGCCAGTAGTATAGACGGCGGGTCCGCCTACGAGCAGTACTTC.

V is TRBV5-1 and J is TRBJ2-3; 11 bases are a match to TRBD2. The CDR3 is made up of 18 amino acids. Per the germline V gene, CDR1 is SGHRS and CDR2 is YFSETQ. The ends lost 0 bases at V and 2 bases at J; junction bases unmatched: 8. CDR3: CASSLEWLAGGPTDTQYF. CDR3 DNA: TGCGCCAGCAGCTTGGAATGGCTAGCGGGAGGTCCCACAGATACGCAGTATTTT. Using reference TRBV5-1 and TRBJ2-3 for the parts outside the CDR3, the full variable domain is KAGVTQTPRYLIKTRGQQVTLSCSPISGHRSVSWYQQTPGQGLQFLFEYFSETQRNKGNFPGRFSGRQFSNSRSEMNVSTLELGDSALYLCASSLEWLAGGPTDTQYFGPGTRLTVL.

The chain links TRBV13 to TRBJ1-1, with no clear D. V was cut by 5 bases and J by 6 bases, with 19 bases left in between. Germline-derived CDR1 and CDR2 are PRHDT and FYEKMQ (reference sequence). CDR3 size: 15 residues. CDR3 sequence (DNA): TGTGCCAGCAGCCCACCCCCCACGAGGCTAGCTGAAGCTTTCTTT. This encodes CASSPPPTRLAEAFF.

The chain joins TRBV10-3 to TRBJ1-2; D not resolved. This CDR3 has 13 residues. Trimming took 0 bases from V and 7 from J, leaving 9 bases between them. From germline, CDR1 is ENHRY and CDR2 SYGVKD. The CDR3 coding sequence is TGTGCCATCAGTGAGTCTACAGTGGGTGGCTACACCTTC. It is translated as CAISESTVGGYTF.

The genes are TRBV9 and TRBJ2-2, with D possibly being TRBD1 (6 bases). V was shortened by 0 bases and J by 3 bases, with 9 bases between the two germline ends. CDR1 is SGDLS and CDR2 is YYNGEE in the germline V gene. The CDR3 is made up of 15 amino acids. CDR3 protein: CASSVGGHHTGELFF. In DNA, the CDR3 is TGTGCCAGCAGCGTAGGGGGACATCACACCGGGGAGCTGTTTTTT.

This chain links TRBV4-3 with TRBJ2-7; D might be TRBD2 (5 bases). Germline CDR1 reads LGHNA; CDR2 reads YSLEER. The CDR3 covers 16 residues. V lost 0 bases to trimming and J lost 5 bases, with 17 bases between them. CDR3 sequence: CASSQDLRTGFNEQYF. Here the CDR3 DNA reads TGCGCCAGCAGCCAAGATTTAAGGACGGGGTTCAACGAGCAGTACTTC.